The T cell receptor (beta chain) described here comes from a study of T cell clonality in common variable immunodeficiency. Points from the study as a whole: Links between repertoire features and CVID complications were heterogeneity-limited. CVID subjects had higher TCRbeta clonality than healthy controls, most marked in about a third. Fewer deletions and N-nucleotide insertions were reportedly seen in common variable immunodeficiency TCR beta sequences.

Sequencing input was equivalent genomic DNA from CVID and controls. Here immunoSEQ multiplex PCR was the method, and the copy in TCRdb shows in-frame clones only, minus some. This sample has approximately 42,000 clones, each found more than once. This clone was recorded at least ten times. What it recognizes is unknown. The receptor's source is a person aged 18 to 75 in good health. The sequenced sample consisted of peripheral blood mononuclear cells.

CDR3 protein: CASSTGQGVQPQHF. The part of the CDR3 DNA that was read is TGTGCCAGCTCAACAGGACAGGGGGTCCAGCCC. V gene TRBV18 combines with J gene TRBJ1-5, with 10 bases aligning to TRBD1. The read comes to an end 3 residues before the CDR3 does, leaving the germline J gene to fill in the end. CDR1 is KGHSH and CDR2 is LQKENI in the germline V gene. This CDR3 contains 14 residues. The junction had 5 bases not matched to a gene; V was cut back by 5 bases and J by 7 bases.